The 6 T cell receptor beta chains in this list originate from one sample, sequenced in a study of long-term antiretroviral therapy in people with HIV. The libraries were made with immunoSEQ v3.0 at survey level. Here immunoSEQ multiplex PCR was the method, and the copy in TCRdb shows in-frame clones only, minus some. Of approximately 20,000 clones listed, approximately 88% were seen once; the top ten hold roughly 8%. Sequences were derived from unsorted PBMCs, sampled 0.9 years after starting antiretroviral therapy. These receptors were taken from a man in his late teens or twenties with HIV.

The chain employs TRBV7-9 and TRBJ1-5; 8 nucleotides align to TRBD1. The V and J ends lost 6 bases and 5 bases, in that order; junction bases with no gene match: 6. The CDR3 has 14 residues. Germline V lookup: CDR1 SEHNR, CDR2 FQNEAQ (reference sequence). The CDR3 DNA sequence: TGTGCCAGCAGTTTCACAGGGGGTCATCAGCCCCAGCATTTT. Amino acids: CASSFTGGHQPQHF.

This clone was counted once. V gene TRBV2 combines with J gene TRBJ1-2; 10 bases align to TRBD1. The length of the CDR3 is 14 residues. The ends lost 4 bases at V and 6 bases at J; junction bases unmatched: 5. Germline assignment: CDR1 SNHLY and CDR2 FYNNEI. The CDR3 loop is CASSVGQGIDGYTF. The CDR3 DNA is TGTGCCAGCAGTGTGGGACAGGGGATCGATGGCTACACCTTC. The full variable domain, its missing parts supplied by reference TRBV2 and TRBJ1-2, is EPEVTQTPSHQVTQMGQEVILRCVPISNHLYFYWYRQILGQKVEFLVSFYNNEISEKSEIFDDQFSVERPDGSNFTLKIRSTKLEDSAMYFCASSVGQGIDGYTFGSGTRLTVV.

To note about this clone: The identical CDR3 is also encoded by other nucleotide sequences in the sample. J is TRBJ1-2 and V is TRBV5-1; weak D call: TRBD1 (5 bases). V dropped 0 bases and J dropped 0 bases, with 9 bases sitting between them. The CDR3 loop spans 15 amino acids. Germline CDR1 reads SGHRS; CDR2 reads YFSETQ. DNA of the CDR3: TGCGCCAGCAGCTTGGACCGGACACCTAACTATGGCTACACCTTC. Its protein is CASSLDRTPNYGYTF.

This chain uses TRBV10-3 with TRBJ1-1, with 7 bases lining up with TRBD1. Germline CDR1 reads ENHRY; CDR2 reads SYGVKD. The CDR3 totals 12 residues. V was pared by 5 bases and J by 9 bases, with 6 bases of the junction left unmatched. CDR3 bases: TGTGCCATCAGTATACCGGGACAGAAAGCTTTCTTT. Amino acid sequence: CAISIPGQKAFF.

The V gene is TRBV5-1, the J gene TRBJ2-3; D remains unclear. Trimming removed 0 bases from V and 0 bases from J, with 2 bases in between. Germline CDR1 is SGHRS and CDR2 is YFSETQ. The CDR3 is 13 residues long. Written as DNA, the CDR3 is TGCGCCAGCAGCTTGGGAAGCACAGATACGCAGTATTTT. Protein product: CASSLGSTDTQYF.

V gene TRBV5-1 combines with J gene TRBJ2-3; 8 positions agree with TRBD2. In germline, CDR1 is SGHRS, CDR2 YFSETQ. The CDR3 runs 14 residues. J lost 1 base, V lost 5 bases, and 3 bases had no gene match. This CDR3 is CASRPAGGTDTQYF. The CDR3, as DNA: TGCGCCAGCAGGCCAGCGGGGGGCACAGATACGCAGTATTTT.